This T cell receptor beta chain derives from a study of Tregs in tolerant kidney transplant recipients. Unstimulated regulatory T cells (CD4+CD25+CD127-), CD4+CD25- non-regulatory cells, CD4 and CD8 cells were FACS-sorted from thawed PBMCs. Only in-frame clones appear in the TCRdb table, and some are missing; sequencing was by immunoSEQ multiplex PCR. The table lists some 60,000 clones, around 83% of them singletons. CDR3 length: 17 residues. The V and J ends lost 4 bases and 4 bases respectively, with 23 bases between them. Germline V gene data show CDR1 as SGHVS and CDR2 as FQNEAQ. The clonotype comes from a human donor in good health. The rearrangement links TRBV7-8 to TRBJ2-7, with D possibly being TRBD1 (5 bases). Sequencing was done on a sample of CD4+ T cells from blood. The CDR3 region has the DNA TGTGCCAGCAGCTGGATTTCAGGGAATTTCGCGCGTTACGAGCAGTACTTC. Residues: CASSWISGNFARYEQYF.